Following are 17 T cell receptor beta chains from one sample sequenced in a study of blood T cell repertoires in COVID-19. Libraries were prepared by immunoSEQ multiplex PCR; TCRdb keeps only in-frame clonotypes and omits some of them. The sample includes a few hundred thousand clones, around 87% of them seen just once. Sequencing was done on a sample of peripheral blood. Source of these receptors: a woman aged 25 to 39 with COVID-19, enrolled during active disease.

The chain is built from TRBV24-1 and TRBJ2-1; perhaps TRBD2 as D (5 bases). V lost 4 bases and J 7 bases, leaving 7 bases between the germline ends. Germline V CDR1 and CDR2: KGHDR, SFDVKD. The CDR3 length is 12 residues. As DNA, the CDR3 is TGTGCCACCAGTGAAGCGGATAATGAGCAGTTCTTC. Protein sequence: CATSEADNEQFF.

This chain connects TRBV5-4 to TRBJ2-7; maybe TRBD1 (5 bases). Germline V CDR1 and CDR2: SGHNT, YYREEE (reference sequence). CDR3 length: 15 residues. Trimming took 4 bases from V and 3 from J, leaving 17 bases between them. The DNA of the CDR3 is TGTGCCAGCAGCCCGGGTCCGTCGGACAACTACGAGCAGTACTTC. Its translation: CASSPGPSDNYEQYF.

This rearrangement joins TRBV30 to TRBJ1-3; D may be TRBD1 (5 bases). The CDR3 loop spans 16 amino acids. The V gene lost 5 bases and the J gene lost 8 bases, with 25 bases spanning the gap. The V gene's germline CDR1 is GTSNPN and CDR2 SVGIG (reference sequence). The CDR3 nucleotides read TGTGCCTGGGGCGGACATGCCATCCCGGGAGCGGACACCATATATTTT. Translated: CAWGGHAIPGADTIYF.

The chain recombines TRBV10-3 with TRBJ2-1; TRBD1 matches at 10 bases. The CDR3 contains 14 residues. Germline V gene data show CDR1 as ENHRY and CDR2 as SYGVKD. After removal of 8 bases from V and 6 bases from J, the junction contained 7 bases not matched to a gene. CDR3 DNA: TGTGCCATCCGAATGGGACAGGGGAGCAATGAGCAGTTCTTC. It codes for CAIRMGQGSNEQFF.

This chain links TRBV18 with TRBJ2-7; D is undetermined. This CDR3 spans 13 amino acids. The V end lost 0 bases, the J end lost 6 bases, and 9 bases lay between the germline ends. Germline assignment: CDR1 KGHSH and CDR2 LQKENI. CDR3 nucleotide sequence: TGTGCCAGCTCACCACCAGGTACGGGCGAGCAGTACTTC. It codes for CASSPPGTGEQYF.

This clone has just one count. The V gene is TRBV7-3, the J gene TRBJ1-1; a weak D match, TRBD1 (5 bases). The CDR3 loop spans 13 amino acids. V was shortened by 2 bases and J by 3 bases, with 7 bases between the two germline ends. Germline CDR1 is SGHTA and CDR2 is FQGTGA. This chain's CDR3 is CASSLGGDTEAFF. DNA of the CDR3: TGTGCCAGCAGCTTAGGGGGGGACACTGAAGCTTTCTTT.

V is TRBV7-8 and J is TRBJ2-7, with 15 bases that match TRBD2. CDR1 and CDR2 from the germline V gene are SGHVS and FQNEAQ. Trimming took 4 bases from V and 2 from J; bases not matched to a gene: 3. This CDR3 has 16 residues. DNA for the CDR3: TGTGCCAGCAGCTACAGGACTAGCGGGAGGGCCTACGAGCAGTACTTC. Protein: CASSYRTSGRAYEQYF.

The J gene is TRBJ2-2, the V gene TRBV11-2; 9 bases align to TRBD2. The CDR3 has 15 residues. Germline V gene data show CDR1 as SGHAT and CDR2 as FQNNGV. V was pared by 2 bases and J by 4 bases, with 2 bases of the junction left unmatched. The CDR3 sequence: CASSLLAGTTGELFF. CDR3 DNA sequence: TGTGCCAGCAGCTTACTAGCGGGGACCACCGGGGAGCTGTTTTTT.

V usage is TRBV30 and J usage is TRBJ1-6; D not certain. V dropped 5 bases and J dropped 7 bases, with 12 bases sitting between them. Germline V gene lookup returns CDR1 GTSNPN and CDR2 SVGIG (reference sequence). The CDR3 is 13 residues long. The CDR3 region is CAWYLGGNSPLHF. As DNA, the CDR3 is TGTGCCTGGTATCTAGGCGGAAATTCACCCCTCCACTTT.

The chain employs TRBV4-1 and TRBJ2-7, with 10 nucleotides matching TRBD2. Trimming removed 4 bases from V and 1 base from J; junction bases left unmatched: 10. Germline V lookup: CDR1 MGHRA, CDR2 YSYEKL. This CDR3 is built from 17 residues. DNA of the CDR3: TGCGCCAGCAGCCCTTTGATTAGCGGGAGGAATTCCTACGAGCAGTACTTC. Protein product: CASSPLISGRNSYEQYF.

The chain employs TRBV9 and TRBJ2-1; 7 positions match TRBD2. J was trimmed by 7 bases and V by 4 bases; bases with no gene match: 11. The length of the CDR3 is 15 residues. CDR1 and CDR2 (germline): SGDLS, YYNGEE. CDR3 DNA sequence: TGTGCCAGCAGCCCCCCCCCGGGAGGATTGAATGAGCAGTTCTTC. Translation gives CASSPPPGGLNEQFF.

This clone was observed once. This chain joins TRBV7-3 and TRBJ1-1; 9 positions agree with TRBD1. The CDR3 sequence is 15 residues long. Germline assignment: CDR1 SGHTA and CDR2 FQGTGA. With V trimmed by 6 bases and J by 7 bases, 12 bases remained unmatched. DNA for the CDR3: TGTGCCAGCAGACGTACAGGGGGCACTTCCGGTGAAGCTTTCTTT. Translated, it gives CASRRTGGTSGEAFF.

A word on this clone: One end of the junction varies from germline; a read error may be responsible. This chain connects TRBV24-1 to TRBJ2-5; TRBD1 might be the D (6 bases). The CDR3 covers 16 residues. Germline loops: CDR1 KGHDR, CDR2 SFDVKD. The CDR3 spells CATSDSGRGPQEAQYF. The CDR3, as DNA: TGTGCCACCAGTGACTCGGGCAGGGGCCCTCAAGAGGCCCAGTACTTC.

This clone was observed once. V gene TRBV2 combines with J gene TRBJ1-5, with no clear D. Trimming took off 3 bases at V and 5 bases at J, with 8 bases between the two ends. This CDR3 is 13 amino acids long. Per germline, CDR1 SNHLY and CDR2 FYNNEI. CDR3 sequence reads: CASSEALYQPQHF. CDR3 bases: TGTGCCAGCAGTGAGGCTCTTTATCAGCCCCAGCATTTT.

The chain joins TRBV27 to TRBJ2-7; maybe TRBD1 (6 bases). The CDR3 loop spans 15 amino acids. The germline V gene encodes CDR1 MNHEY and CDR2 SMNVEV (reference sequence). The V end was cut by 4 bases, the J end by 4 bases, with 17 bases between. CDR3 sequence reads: CASSSTGTLGYEQYF. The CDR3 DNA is TGTGCCAGCAGTTCGACAGGAACGTTGGGGTACGAGCAGTACTTC.

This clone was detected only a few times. CDR3 amino acids: CASYSHNSPLHF. The CDR3 coding sequence is TGTGCCAGTTACAGCCATAATTCACCCCTCCACTTT. J is TRBJ1-6 and V is TRBV28; D not certain. V lost 9 bases and J 5 bases, leaving 8 bases between the germline ends. The CDR3 contains 12 residues. CDR1 MDHEN and CDR2 SYDVKM come from the germline V gene.

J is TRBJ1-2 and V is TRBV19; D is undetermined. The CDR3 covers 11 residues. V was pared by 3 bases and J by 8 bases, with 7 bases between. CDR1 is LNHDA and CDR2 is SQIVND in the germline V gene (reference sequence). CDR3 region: CASSMEGGYTF. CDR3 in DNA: TGTGCCAGTAGTATGGAGGGAGGCTACACCTTC.